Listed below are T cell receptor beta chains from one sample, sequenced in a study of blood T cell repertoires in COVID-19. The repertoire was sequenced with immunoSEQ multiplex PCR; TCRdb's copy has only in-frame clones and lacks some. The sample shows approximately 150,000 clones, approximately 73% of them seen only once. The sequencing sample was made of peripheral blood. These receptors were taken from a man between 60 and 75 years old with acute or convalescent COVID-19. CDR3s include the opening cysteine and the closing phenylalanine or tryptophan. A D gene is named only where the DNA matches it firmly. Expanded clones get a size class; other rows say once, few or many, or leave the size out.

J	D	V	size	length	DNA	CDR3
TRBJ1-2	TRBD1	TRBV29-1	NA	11	TGCAGCGTTGGACAGGGGATCGGCTACACCTTC	CSVGQGIGYTF
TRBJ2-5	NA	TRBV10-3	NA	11	TGTGCCATCAGTGTCGGAGAGACCCAGTACTTC	CAISVGETQYF
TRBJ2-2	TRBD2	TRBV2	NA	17	TGTGCCAGCAGTGAATGGGCGGGAGAGGGATACACCGGGGAGCTGTTTTTT	CASSEWAGEGYTGELFF
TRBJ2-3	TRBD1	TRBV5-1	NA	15	TGCGCCAGCAGCTTGGGACAGGGGGGTCGAGATACGCAGTATTTT	CASSLGQGGRDTQYF
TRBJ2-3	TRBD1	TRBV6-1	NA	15	TGTGCCAGCAGTGATACAGGGGTCAGCACAGATACGCAGTATTTT	CASSDTGVSTDTQYF
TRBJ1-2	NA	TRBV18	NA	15	TGTGCCAGCTCGCCGCGACGAGAGCTCGGGTATGGCTACACTTTC	CASSPRRELGYGYTF
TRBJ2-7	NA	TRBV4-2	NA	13	TGTGCCAGCAGCCGAGACTACTACCGCGAGCAGTACTTC	CASSRDYYREQYF
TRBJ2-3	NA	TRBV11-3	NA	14	TGTGCCAGCAGCTTAGGGGCCCCCACAGATACGCAGTATTTT	CASSLGAPTDTQYF
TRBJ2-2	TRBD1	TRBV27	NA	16	TGTGCCAGCAGTCAACCGGGGACAGGGGGGACCGGGGAGCTGTTTTTT	CASSQPGTGGTGELFF
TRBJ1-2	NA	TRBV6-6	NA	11	TGTGCCAGCAGTCCAGGGGATGGCTACACCTTC	CASSPGDGYTF
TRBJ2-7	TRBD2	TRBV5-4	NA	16	TGTGCCAGCAGCTTGGGGACTAGCGGGAGTAGAGGCGAGCAGTACTTC	CASSLGTSGSRGEQYF
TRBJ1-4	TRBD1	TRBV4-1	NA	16	TGCGCCAGCAGCCAAGGGGACAGCCCAACTAATGAAAAACTGTTTTTT	CASSQGDSPTNEKLFF
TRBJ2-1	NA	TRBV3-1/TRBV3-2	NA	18	TGTGCCAGCAGCTCAGGAGGACTCAGCTTGGGGGGGGCCTATGAGCAGTTCTTC	CASSSGGLSLGGAYEQFF
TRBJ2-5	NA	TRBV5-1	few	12	TGCGCCAGCCGGACTGACCAAGAGACCCAGTACTTC	CASRTDQETQYF
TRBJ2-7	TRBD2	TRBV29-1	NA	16	TGCAGCCGAAAGAAGGTGGCTAGCGGGATCACCTACGAGCAGTACTTC	CSRKKVASGITYEQYF
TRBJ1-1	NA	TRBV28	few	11	TGTGCCAGCAGGCGCGGCACTGAAGCTTTCTTT	CASRRGTEAFF
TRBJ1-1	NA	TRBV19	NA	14	TGTGCCAGTAGTATAGGACTGCTGAACACTGAAGCTTTCTTT	CASSIGLLNTEAFF
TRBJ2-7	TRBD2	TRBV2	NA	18	TGTGCCAGCAGTGAATTGCCCGGGACTAGCGGCACATCCTACGAGCAGTACTTC	CASSELPGTSGTSYEQYF
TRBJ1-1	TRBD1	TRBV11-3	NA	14	TGTGCCAGCAGCTTGAACCAGGGGGCCACTGAAGCTTTCTTT	CASSLNQGATEAFF
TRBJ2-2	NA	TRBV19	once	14	TGTGCCAGTAGTATACCACAGGTTACCGGGGAGCTGTTTTTT	CASSIPQVTGELFF
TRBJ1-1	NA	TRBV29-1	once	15	TGCAGCGTTGATATTCAGAAAACGTTCTACACTGAAGCTTTCTTT	CSVDIQKTFYTEAFF
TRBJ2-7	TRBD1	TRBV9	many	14	TGTGCCAGCAGCCCCTGGGACAGGTCCCACGAGCAGTACTTC	CASSPWDRSHEQYF
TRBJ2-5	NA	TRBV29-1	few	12	TGCAGCGTCGGGAGTGGGAGGGAGACCCAGTACTTC	CSVGSGRETQYF
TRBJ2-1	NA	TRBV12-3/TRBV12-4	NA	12	TGTGCCAGCAGTCTAAACTTGGATGAGCAGTTCTTC	CASSLNLDEQFF
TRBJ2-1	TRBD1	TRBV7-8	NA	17	TGTGCCAGCAGCATTAAGAGGGGACAGGCCTCTTACAATGAGCAGTTCTTC	CASSIKRGQASYNEQFF
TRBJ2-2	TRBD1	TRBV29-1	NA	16	TGCAGCGTGTCTGTGTTTAGGACAGGGTCCGTCGGGGAGCTGTTTTTT	CSVSVFRTGSVGELFF
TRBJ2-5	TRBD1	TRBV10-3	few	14	TGTGCCATCGGGGGACAGGGGGCGGGTGAGACCCAGTACTTC	CAIGGQGAGETQYF
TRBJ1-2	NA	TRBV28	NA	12	TGTGCCAGCAGACTATCCCCTTTTGGCTACACCTTC	CASRLSPFGYTF
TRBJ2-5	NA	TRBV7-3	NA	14	TGTGCCAGCAACACGGGCGGGCGCGGAGAGACCCAGTACTTC	CASNTGGRGETQYF
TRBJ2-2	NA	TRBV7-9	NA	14	TGTGCCAGCAGCATCCGAATGGAGTCCGGGGAGCTGTTTTTT	CASSIRMESGELFF